What follows is one TCR beta chain and its context. Its antigen is undetermined. These data are taken from a study of post-analysis software for immune sequencing data. Study as a whole: Patients with relapsing-remitting, secondary progressive and progressive-relapsing multiple sclerosis courses were all represented. Regarding the study as a whole: Patients carried a handful of TRBV segments more frequently than controls did, and TRBV5-6, TRBV5-1 and TRBV20-1 were among them.

Each TCR beta cDNA library carried unique molecular identifiers. Yield was roughly 0.5 million cDNA molecules from around 1 to 10 million T cells. TCRdb processed the PCR reads anew with MiXCR; each CDR3 protein has one entry. The table lists approximately 660,000 distinct CDR3 sequences, around 64% of them singletons. V lost 0 bases, J lost 0 bases, and 3 bases lay in between. The germline V gene has CDR1 DFQATT and CDR2 SNEGSKA (reference sequence). The CDR3 is 13 residues long. This chain uses TRBV20-1 with TRBJ2-4; D remains ambiguous. The sequence was collected from a girl aged 2 to 10 with multiple sclerosis. Material for sequencing was blood. CDR3 in amino acids: CSARELAKNIQYF. The CDR3 DNA reads TGCAGTGCTAGAGAGTTAGCCAAAAACATTCAGTACTTC.